This T cell receptor (beta chain) was captured by sequencing in a study of early T cells in non-severe SARS-CoV-2 infection. This clonotype was counted ten times or more. This CDR3 region has 15 residues. Trimming removed 2 bases from V and 2 bases from J, with 7 bases in between. Per germline, CDR1 SEHNR and CDR2 FQNEAQ (reference sequence). Researchers tagged individual cDNA molecules with unique molecular identifiers. TCRdb fed the 5' RACE reads into MiXCR, producing one record per CDR3 protein. Of about 38,000 distinct CDR3 sequences in the sample, about 5% were seen once. The receptor's source is an adult who was a healthcare worker with PCR-confirmed SARS-CoV-2 infection or an uninfected control (not recorded which). V and J are TRBV7-9 and TRBJ2-6; D perhaps matches TRBD1 (5 bases). Sequencing input: whole blood. The CDR3 nucleotides are TGTGCCAGCAGCTTATTCAGGGCTGGGGCCAACGTCCTGACTTTC. This gives the protein CASSLFRAGANVLTF.